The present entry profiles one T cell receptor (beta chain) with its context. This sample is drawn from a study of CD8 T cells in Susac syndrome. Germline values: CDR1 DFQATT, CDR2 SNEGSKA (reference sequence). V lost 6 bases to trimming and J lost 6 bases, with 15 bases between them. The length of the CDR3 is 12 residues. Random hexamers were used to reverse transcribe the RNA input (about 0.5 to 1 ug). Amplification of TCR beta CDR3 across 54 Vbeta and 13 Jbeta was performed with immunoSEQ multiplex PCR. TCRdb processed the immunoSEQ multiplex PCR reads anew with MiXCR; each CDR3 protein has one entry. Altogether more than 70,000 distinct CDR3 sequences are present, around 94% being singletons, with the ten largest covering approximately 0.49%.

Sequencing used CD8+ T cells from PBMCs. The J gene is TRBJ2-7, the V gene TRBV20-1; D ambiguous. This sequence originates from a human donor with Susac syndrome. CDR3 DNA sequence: TGCAGTGCCGAACCCGAAGGCCCCGAGCAGTACTTC. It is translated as CSAEPEGPEQYF.